These 27 T cell receptor beta chains came from one sample sequenced in a study of T-cell reconstitution after alpha-beta-depleted transplantation in children. Unique molecular identifiers featured in how the TCRbeta library was prepared. TCRdb re-analysed the PCR reads in MiXCR, keeping a single row per CDR3 protein. This sample has approximately 490,000 distinct CDR3 sequences; approximately 10% occur once, and the top ten carry about 2%. The sample was PBMCs, taken before TCRalphabeta/CD19-depleted stem cell transplant. The receptors stem from a child under 10 years old with inherited bone marrow failure, due to receive a stem cell transplant.

This clonotype has a count of ten or more. The V call is TRBV20-1, the J call TRBJ2-7, with 10 bases fitting TRBD1. Per germline, CDR1 DFQATT and CDR2 SNEGSKA (reference sequence). This CDR3 has 14 residues. The V segment lost 4 bases and the J segment 0 bases; nucleotides outside the gene matches: 3. As DNA, the CDR3 is TGCAGTGCTACCCGGGACAGGGGCTCCTACGAGCAGTACTTC. This codes for CSATRDRGSYEQYF.

This clonotype showed up many times. V is TRBV7-8 and J is TRBJ2-1, with 7 bases identical to TRBD2. The germline CDR1 and CDR2 sequences are SGHVS and FQNEAQ. J was trimmed by 8 bases and V by 5 bases; bases with no gene match: 12. CDR3 length: 15 residues. The CDR3 loop is CASSPPRDYLDEQFF. In DNA, the CDR3 is TGTGCCAGCAGCCCACCCCGGGACTATCTCGATGAGCAGTTCTTC.

This clonotype was recorded at least ten times. This chain joins TRBV7-9 and TRBJ2-7; TRBD1 agrees at 10 bases. Germline assignment: CDR1 SEHNR and CDR2 FQNEAQ (reference sequence). The CDR3 has 12 residues. V was clipped by 5 bases and J by 7 bases; unmatched bases: 2. As DNA, the CDR3 is TGTGCCAGCAGCCGGACAGGGGGTGAGCAGTACTTC. Translating gives CASSRTGGEQYF.

This clonotype was seen many times. The chain combines TRBV7-2 with TRBJ2-7, with 10 bases that match TRBD2. This CDR3 has 15 amino acids. The germline CDR1 and CDR2 sequences are SGHTA and FQGNSA. The V and J ends lost 5 bases and 0 bases, in that order; junction bases with no gene match: 4. CDR3 sequence: CASSPSSGGSYEQYF. The CDR3 DNA reads as TGTGCCAGCAGCCCATCTAGCGGGGGCTCCTACGAGCAGTACTTC.

This clonotype was found many times. This rearrangement joins TRBV27 to TRBJ2-1; TRBD2 matches 8 bases. Germline V gene data show CDR1 as MNHEY and CDR2 as SMNVEV (reference sequence). With V trimmed by 1 base and J by 1 base, 6 bases remained unmatched. The CDR3 runs to 17 residues. This chain's CDR3 is CASSLFPGGTSYNEQFF. In DNA form, the CDR3 reads TGTGCCAGCAGTTTATTCCCGGGAGGGACATCCTACAATGAGCAGTTCTTC.

This clonotype has at least ten counts. The rearrangement links TRBV10-2 to TRBJ2-1; 7 bases match TRBD2. V lost 6 bases, J lost 8 bases, and 16 bases stayed unmatched. The germline V gene has CDR1 WSHSY and CDR2 SAAADI. The CDR3 has 16 amino acids. CDR3 protein: CASSGTQWGGFDEQFF. CDR3 DNA: TGCGCCAGCAGCGGGACTCAATGGGGGGGGTTCGATGAGCAGTTCTTC.

Points on this clonotype: A much larger clone differs from this one at a single base, so this may be a read error. The CDR3, as DNA: TGTGCCAGCAGCCAATTAGGGTCTCCATACTCTGAAGCTTTCTTT. Translating gives CASSQLGSPYSEAFF. The chain couples TRBV14 to TRBJ1-1; D uncertain. Germline-derived CDR1 and CDR2 are SGHDN and FVKESK. The V gene lost 2 bases and the J gene lost 6 bases, with 16 bases spanning the gap. CDR3 length: 15 residues.

This clonotype was counted at least ten times. The V call is TRBV5-1, the J call TRBJ2-5; D might be TRBD1 (6 bases). CDR1 and CDR2 (germline): SGHRS, YFSETQ. The CDR3 loop spans 14 amino acids. V was clipped by 5 bases and J by 1 base, with 12 bases between them. CDR3 residues: CASRLQGAQETQYF. The CDR3 DNA is TGCGCCAGCAGATTACAGGGCGCCCAAGAGACCCAGTACTTC.

This clonotype appeared many times. V usage is TRBV12-3 or TRBV12-4 and J usage is TRBJ1-5; D is perhaps TRBD1 (5 bases). The CDR3 spans 15 residues. The V gene lost 0 bases and the J gene lost 7 bases, with 13 bases spanning the gap. DNA for the CDR3: TGTGCCAGCAGTTTAGCAGGGGTCGGTGGCCAGCCCCAGCATTTT. Protein sequence: CASSLAGVGGQPQHF.

The CDR3 spells CSAQTVADTYEQYF. As DNA, the CDR3 is TGCAGTGCCCAGACCGTAGCGGATACCTACGAGCAGTACTTC. The chain uses TRBV20-1 and TRBJ2-7; D may be TRBD2 (6 bases). With 6 bases removed from V and 2 bases from J, the gap between germline ends came to 17 bases. The germline CDR1 and CDR2 sequences are DFQATT and SNEGSKA (reference sequence). This CDR3 contains 14 residues.

The rearrangement links TRBV14 to TRBJ2-6; D remains ambiguous. CDR3 size: 15 residues. Germline-derived CDR1 and CDR2 are SGHDN and FVKESK. The V end was cut by 1 base, the J end by 0 bases, with 4 bases between. The CDR3 bases are TGTGCCAGCAGCCAAGCTTCCTCTGGGGCCAACGTCCTGACTTTC. Encoded protein: CASSQASSGANVLTF. The full variable domain, with the rest looked up from reference TRBV14 and TRBJ2-6, is EAGVTQFPSHSVIEKGQTVTLRCDPISGHDNLYWYRRVMGKEIKFLLHFVKESKQDESGMPNNRFLAERTGGTYSTLKVQPAELEDSGVYFCASSQASSGANVLTFGAGSRLTVL.

The V call is TRBV27, the J call TRBJ2-1, with 7 positions matching TRBD1. J was trimmed by 4 bases and V by 4 bases; bases with no gene match: 10. This CDR3 has 16 amino acids. Germline loops: CDR1 MNHEY, CDR2 SMNVEV (reference sequence). For the CDR3, the DNA is TGTGCCAGCAGTTCCCCCACAGGGGTTCCTTACAATGAGCAGTTCTTC. This encodes CASSSPTGVPYNEQFF.

At least ten counts were recorded for this clonotype. The chain recombines TRBV20-1 with TRBJ1-2; perhaps TRBD1 as D (5 bases). V was shortened by 4 bases and J by 5 bases, with 8 bases between the two germline ends. This CDR3 comprises 11 residues. CDR1 is DFQATT and CDR2 is SNEGSKA in the germline V gene (reference sequence). The CDR3 loop is CSATRQYGYTF. In DNA form, the CDR3 reads TGCAGTGCTACACGACAGTATGGCTACACCTTC.

In its sample, this clonotype was seen many times. The J gene is TRBJ2-7, the V gene TRBV27; TRBD1 agrees at 8 bases. This CDR3 contains 14 residues. V lost 6 bases and J lost 5; bases outside the gene matches: 9. The germline gives CDR1 MNHEY, CDR2 SMNVEV (reference sequence). The CDR3 sequence is CASSPRQGKDEQYF. The CDR3 DNA is TGTGCCAGCAGCCCCCGACAGGGGAAGGACGAGCAGTACTTC.

This clonotype was recorded many times. The chain has TRBV10-3 and TRBJ1-2, with D unclear. The CDR3 is made up of 13 amino acids. CDR1 is ENHRY and CDR2 is SYGVKD in the germline V gene. Trimming took off 9 bases at V and 3 bases at J, with 14 bases between the two ends. CDR3 coding DNA: TGTGCCATACGTCCCCGGGCGGACTATGGCTACACCTTC. Translated, it gives CAIRPRADYGYTF.

In this sample, this clonotype turned up many times. CDR3: CASSLLGRNQPQHF. As DNA, the CDR3 is TGTGCCAGCAGTTTGTTGGGTCGGAATCAGCCCCAGCATTTT. The V gene is TRBV12-3 or TRBV12-4, the J gene TRBJ1-5; D is undetermined. V was clipped by 3 bases and J by 4 bases, with 10 bases between them. The CDR3 is 14 amino acids.

This clonotype was counted ten times or more. The chain recombines TRBV15 with TRBJ2-7; the D call may be TRBD1 or TRBD2 (6 bases each). Trimming left V 1 base short and J 4 bases short, with 8 bases between. From germline, CDR1 is LNHNV and CDR2 YYDKDF (reference sequence). This CDR3 region has 13 residues. CDR3 bases: TGTGCCACCAGCAGAGTAGGGGGGTACGAGCAGTACTTC. Residues: CATSRVGGYEQYF. Filled out from reference TRBV15 and TRBJ2-7, the complete variable domain reads DAMVIQNPRYQVTQFGKPVTLSCSQTLNHNVMYWYQQKSSQAPKLLFHYYDKDFNNEADTPDNFQSRRPNTSFCFLDIRSPGLGDTAMYLCATSRVGGYEQYFGPGTRLTVT.

A few counts support this clonotype. The chain joins TRBV29-1 to TRBJ2-7, with 9 bases aligning to TRBD2. CDR3 length: 14 residues. Germline V gene sequence: CDR1 SQVTM, CDR2 ANQGSEA. V was clipped by 4 bases and J by 3 bases; unmatched bases: 7. CDR3 in amino acids: CSVGGLAGFYEQYF. The CDR3 bases are TGCAGCGTTGGAGGGCTAGCGGGATTCTACGAGCAGTACTTC.

V is TRBV12-3 or TRBV12-4 and J is TRBJ2-7; a possible D gene is TRBD2 (6 bases). This CDR3 comprises 15 residues. V was trimmed by 5 bases and J by 7 bases, leaving 21 bases between them. The CDR3 region is CASSQGTGDLGEQYF. The CDR3 DNA is TGTGCCAGCAGTCAAGGGACGGGAGACCTGGGTGAGCAGTACTTC.

This clonotype was recorded a few times. V and J are TRBV12-3 or TRBV12-4 and TRBJ2-7, with 7 bases lining up with TRBD2. The V segment lost 8 bases and the J segment 6 bases; nucleotides outside the gene matches: 13. The CDR3 length is 14 residues. The CDR3 DNA sequence: TGTGCCAGCTGGGCGGGGGTTCCCCCGCTCGAGCAGTACTTC. Its protein product is CASWAGVPPLEQYF.

This clonotype occurred many times. The chain uses TRBV6-5 and TRBJ2-2; 8 bases are a match to TRBD1. CDR1 and CDR2 from the germline V gene are MNHEY and SVGAGI. The ends lost 4 bases at V and 1 base at J; junction bases unmatched: 2. The CDR3 has 15 residues. CDR3 residues: CASSFGQGNTGELFF. For the CDR3, the DNA is TGTGCCAGCAGTTTCGGACAGGGGAACACCGGGGAGCTGTTTTTT.

This clonotype was observed at least ten times. The J gene is TRBJ1-2, the V gene TRBV28; TRBD1 matches 11 bases. The CDR3 runs to 16 residues. With 1 base clipped from V and 6 bases from J, the junction kept 7 bases outside the gene matches. Germline V gives CDR1 MDHEN, CDR2 SYDVKM. The CDR3 here is CASSLYGGDRGDGYTF. The CDR3 nucleotides read TGTGCCAGCAGTTTATATGGCGGGGACAGGGGGGATGGCTACACCTTC.

The table lists this clonotype with many counts. The gene calls are TRBV12-3 or TRBV12-4 and TRBJ2-5, with D possibly being TRBD1 (5 bases). Trimming pared 3 bases from V and 5 bases from J, leaving 10 bases between. The CDR3 is 13 residues long. The CDR3 sequence: CASSFRAGETQYF. The DNA of the CDR3 is TGTGCCAGCAGTTTCAGGGCCGGGGAGACCCAGTACTTC.

Of note for this clonotype: One base away lies a much larger clone, so this may be a sequencing read error. The V gene is TRBV20-1, the J gene TRBJ1-2; D gene ambiguous. This CDR3 contains 14 residues. Germline V CDR1 and CDR2: DFQATT, SNEGSKA (reference sequence). CDR3 sequence reads: CCASPRYSGHGYTF. The CDR3 nucleotides are TGCTGTGCTAGCCCCCGATATAGTGGTCATGGCTACACCTTC.

This clonotype was seen repeatedly, ten times or more. The chain links TRBV10-3 to TRBJ2-7; D possibly corresponds to TRBD2 (5 bases). V gave up 10 bases and J gave up 6 bases, with 22 bases separating them. The CDR3 is made up of 14 amino acids. The germline V gene encodes CDR1 ENHRY and CDR2 SYGVKD. In DNA form, the CDR3 reads TGTGCCACCTTCGACCCCGGGGAAGTAGCCGAGCAGTACTTC. Translating gives CATFDPGEVAEQYF.

This clonotype was detected ten times or more. This chain's CDR3 is CASSQVKGNEQYF. The CDR3 nucleotides are TGTGCCAGCAGCCAAGTCAAGGGGAACGAGCAGTACTTC. The chain employs TRBV3-1 and TRBJ2-7, with D possibly TRBD1 on 5 matching bases. The length of the CDR3 is 13 residues. Between the trimmed V and J ends, which lost 1 base and 5 bases, there was a span of 9 bases. Germline CDR1 and CDR2: LGHDT and YNNKEL (reference sequence).

This clonotype appeared many times. The genes are TRBV7-9 and TRBJ2-1; 8 nucleotides agree with TRBD2. The CDR3 contains 15 residues. In germline, CDR1 is SEHNR, CDR2 FQNEAQ (reference sequence). Germline trimming cut 6 bases from V and 2 bases from J; bases unmatched to any gene: 6. CDR3 sequence: CASRSRLAPYNEQFF. The CDR3 DNA is TGTGCCAGCAGATCGAGACTAGCGCCCTACAATGAGCAGTTCTTC. Looking up the rest from reference TRBV7-9 and TRBJ2-1 gives the full variable domain: DTGVSQNPRHKITKRGQNVTFRCDPISEHNRLYWYRQTLGQGPEFLTYFQNEAQLEKSRLLSDRFSAERPKGSFSTLEIQRTEQGDSAMYLCASRSRLAPYNEQFFGPGTRLTVL.